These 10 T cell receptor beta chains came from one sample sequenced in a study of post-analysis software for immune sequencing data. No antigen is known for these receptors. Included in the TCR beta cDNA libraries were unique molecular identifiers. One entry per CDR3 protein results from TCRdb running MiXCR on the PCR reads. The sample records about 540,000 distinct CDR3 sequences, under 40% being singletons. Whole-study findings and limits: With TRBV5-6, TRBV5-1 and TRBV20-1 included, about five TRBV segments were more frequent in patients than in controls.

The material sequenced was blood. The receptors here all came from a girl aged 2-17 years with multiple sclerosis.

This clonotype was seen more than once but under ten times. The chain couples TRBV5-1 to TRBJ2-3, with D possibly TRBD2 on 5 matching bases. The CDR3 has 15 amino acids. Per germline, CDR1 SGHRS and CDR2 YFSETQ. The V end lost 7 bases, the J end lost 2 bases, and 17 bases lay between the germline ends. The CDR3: CASSSGRGPTDTQYF. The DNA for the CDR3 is TGCGCCAGCTCGTCAGGCCGGGGTCCCACAGATACGCAGTATTTT.

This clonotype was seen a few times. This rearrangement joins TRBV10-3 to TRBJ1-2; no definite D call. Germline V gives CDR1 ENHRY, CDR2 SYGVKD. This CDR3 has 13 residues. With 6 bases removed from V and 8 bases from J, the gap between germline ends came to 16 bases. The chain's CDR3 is CAIRDGEEKGYTF. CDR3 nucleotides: TGTGCCATCAGGGACGGTGAGGAAAAAGGCTACACCTTC.

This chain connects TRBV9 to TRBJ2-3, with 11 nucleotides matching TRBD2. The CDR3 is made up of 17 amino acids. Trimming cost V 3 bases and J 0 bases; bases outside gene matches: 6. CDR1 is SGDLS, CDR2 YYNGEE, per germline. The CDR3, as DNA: TGTGCCAGCAGCGCCCTACTAGCGGGGGCTAGCACAGATACGCAGTATTTT. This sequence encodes CASSALLAGASTDTQYF.

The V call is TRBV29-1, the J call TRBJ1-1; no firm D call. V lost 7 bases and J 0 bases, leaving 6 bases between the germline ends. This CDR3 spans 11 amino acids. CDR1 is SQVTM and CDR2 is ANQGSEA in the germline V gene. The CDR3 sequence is CSASMNTEAFF. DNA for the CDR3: TGCAGCGCCAGCATGAACACTGAAGCTTTCTTT.

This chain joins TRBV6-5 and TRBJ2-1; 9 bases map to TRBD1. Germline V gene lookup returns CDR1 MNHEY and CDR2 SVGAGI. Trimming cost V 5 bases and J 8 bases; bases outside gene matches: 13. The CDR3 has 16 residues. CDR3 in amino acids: CASSRGTGTRYDEQFF. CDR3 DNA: TGTGCCAGCAGTCGAGGGACAGGGACCCGTTATGATGAGCAGTTCTTC.

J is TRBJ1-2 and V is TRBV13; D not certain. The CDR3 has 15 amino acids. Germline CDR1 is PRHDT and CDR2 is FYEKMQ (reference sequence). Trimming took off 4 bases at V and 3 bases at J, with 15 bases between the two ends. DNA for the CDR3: TGTGCCAGCAGCTCGCCGACGGGAAGATACTATGGCTACACCTTC. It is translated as CASSSPTGRYYGYTF.

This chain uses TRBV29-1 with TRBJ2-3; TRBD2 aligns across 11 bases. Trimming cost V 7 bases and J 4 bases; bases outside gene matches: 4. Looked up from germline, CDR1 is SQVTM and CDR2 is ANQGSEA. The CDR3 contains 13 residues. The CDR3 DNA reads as TGCAGCGCCGAACTAGCGGGAGCAGATACGCAGTATTTT. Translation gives CSAELAGADTQYF.

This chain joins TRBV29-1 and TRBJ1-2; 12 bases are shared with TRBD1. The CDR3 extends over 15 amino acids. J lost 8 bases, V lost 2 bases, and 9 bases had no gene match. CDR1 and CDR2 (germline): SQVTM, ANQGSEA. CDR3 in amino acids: CSVESGTGGAGGYTF. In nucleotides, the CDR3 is TGCAGCGTTGAAAGCGGGACAGGGGGCGCGGGGGGCTACACCTTC.

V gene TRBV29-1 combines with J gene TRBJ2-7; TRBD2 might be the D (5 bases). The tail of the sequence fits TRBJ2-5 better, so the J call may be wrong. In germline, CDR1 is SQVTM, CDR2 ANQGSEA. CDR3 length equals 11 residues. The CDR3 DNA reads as TGCAGCGGGGGAGAGGAATCGACCCAGTACTTC. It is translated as CSGGEESTQYF.

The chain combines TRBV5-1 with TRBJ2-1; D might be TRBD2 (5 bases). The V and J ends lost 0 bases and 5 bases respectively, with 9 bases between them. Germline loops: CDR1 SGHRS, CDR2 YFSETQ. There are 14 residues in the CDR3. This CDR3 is CASSLAGSDNEQFF. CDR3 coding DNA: TGCGCCAGCAGCTTGGCGGGTAGCGACAATGAGCAGTTCTTC.